This T cell receptor beta chain was obtained from a study of blood T cell repertoires in COVID-19 (dated by TCRdb to 2018 to 2021). About the investigation overall: Samples from collaborators originated in the United States, Italy and Spain and spanned both the acute and convalescent phases of COVID-19. The prospective study material was composed of cDNA or gDNA derived from T cells, B-cell-depleted T cells, or PBMCs. Subjects who had been exposed to COVID-19, were actively infected with it, or had recovered from it provided the deeply sampled blood TCRbeta repertoires that made up the dataset. A freely available public database, intended as a resource for researchers studying the immune response to SARS-CoV-2, is where the repertoires were released. The samples were drawn from the first 160 participants of the ongoing ImmuneRACE study and from some 1,300 subjects provided by 6 global collaborators. A de-identified subject ID, COVID-19 status, age in years and sex were almost always included in the sample metadata. Where HLA class I and class II types were available, the types were taken from metadata supplied by the sample provider, not from assay-based typing.

For this clone: Its antigen is not yet known. Base quality data are lacking; no much larger clone is found one base away.

TCRbeta CDR3 regions were amplified from genomic DNA by means of the immunoSEQ Assay, a bias-controlled multiplex PCR. As for the authors' bioinformatics: Within the assay, amplification of reference gene primers was used to estimate how many nucleated cells each sample contained. To quantify the absolute abundance of each unique TCRbeta CDR3 rearrangement, sequence reads were collapsed and filtered. Productive Simpson clonality was computed per sample as the square root of Simpson's diversity index over productive rearrangements. TCRdb carries this immuneACCESS record with in-frame sequences only. Its versions omit some clonotypes, under half of them owing to an unresolved V gene in the studies checked, with the rest unexplained. V, J and clone size reflect that table, while D and trimming were determined from the DNA. Across this sample there are hundreds of thousands of clones, with roughly 89% seen only once. The ten largest clones take up about 0.91% of the sample.

Results and caveats for the whole study, not just this receptor: How much clinical and demographic metadata was included differed by source and by participant, and the metadata was provided uncurated.

One collaborating source in Seattle enrolled patients during active infection and followed them longitudinally through the course of disease. Each collaborating institution followed its own protocols to collect whole blood in K2EDTA tubes. For TCRbeta analysis, collaborator samples were shipped as frozen whole blood, as isolated PBMCs, or as DNA extracted from either sample type. As encoded in the germline V gene (reference sequence), CDR1 is DFQATT while CDR2 is SNEGSKA. Its CDR3 holds 11 amino acids, cysteine through phenylalanine. Solely the CDR3 DNA is kept, with 33 bases framed from the first base. Trimming removed 3 bases from V and 3 bases from J, leaving 5 bases between the germline ends.

The TCR comes from a man in his late teens or twenties with COVID-19, enrolled during active disease. The chain couples TRBV20-1 to TRBJ1-1; no D gene is confidently identified. The sequenced sample was peripheral blood. Here is the DNA: TGCAGTGCTAGGTCGGACACTGAAGCTTTCTTT. The encoded protein is CSARSDTEAFF.